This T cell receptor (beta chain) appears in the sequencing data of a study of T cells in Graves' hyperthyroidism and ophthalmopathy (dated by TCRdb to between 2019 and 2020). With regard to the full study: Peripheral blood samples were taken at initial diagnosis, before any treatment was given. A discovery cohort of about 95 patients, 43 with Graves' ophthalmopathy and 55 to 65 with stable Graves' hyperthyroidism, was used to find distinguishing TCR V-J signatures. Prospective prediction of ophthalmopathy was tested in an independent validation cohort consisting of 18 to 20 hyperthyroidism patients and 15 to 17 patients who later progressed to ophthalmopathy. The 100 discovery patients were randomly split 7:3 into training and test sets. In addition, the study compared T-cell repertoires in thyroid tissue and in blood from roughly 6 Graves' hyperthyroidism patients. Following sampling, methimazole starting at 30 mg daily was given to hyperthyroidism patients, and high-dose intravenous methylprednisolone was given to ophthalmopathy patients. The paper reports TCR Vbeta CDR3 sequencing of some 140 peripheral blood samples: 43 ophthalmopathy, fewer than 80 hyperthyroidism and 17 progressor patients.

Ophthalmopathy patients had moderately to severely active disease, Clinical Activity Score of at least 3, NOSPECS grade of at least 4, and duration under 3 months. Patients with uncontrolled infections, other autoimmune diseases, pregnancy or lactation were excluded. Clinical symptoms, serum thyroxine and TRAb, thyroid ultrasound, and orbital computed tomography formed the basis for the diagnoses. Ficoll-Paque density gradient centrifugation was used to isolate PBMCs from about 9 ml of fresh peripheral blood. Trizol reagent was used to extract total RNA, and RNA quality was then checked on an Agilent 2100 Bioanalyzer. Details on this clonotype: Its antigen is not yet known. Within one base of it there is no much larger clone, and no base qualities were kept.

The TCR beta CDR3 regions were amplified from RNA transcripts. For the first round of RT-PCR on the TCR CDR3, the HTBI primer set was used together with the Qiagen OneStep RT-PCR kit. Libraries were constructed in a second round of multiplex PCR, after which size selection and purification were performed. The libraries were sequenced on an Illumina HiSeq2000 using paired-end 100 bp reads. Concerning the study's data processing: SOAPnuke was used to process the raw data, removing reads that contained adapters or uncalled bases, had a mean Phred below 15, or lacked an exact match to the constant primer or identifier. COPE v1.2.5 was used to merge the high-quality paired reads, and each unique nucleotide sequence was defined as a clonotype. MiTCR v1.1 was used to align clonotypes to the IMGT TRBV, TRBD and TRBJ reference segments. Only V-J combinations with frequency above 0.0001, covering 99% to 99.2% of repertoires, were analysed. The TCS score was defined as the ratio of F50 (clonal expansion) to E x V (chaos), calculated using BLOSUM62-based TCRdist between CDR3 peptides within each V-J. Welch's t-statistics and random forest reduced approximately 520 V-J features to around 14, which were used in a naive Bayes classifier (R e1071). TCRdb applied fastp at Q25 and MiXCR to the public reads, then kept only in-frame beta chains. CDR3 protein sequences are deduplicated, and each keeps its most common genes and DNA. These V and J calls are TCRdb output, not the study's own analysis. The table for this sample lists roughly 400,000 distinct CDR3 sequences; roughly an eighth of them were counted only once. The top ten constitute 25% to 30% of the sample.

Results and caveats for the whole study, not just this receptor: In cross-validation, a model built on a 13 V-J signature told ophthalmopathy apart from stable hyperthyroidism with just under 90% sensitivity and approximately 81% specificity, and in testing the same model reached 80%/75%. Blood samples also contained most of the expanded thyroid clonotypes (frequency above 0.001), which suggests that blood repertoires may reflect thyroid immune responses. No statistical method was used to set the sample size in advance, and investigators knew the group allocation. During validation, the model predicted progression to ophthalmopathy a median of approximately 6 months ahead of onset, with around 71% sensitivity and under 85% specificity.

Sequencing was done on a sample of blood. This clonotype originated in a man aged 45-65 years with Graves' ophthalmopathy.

The CDR3 region reads CSEAPASTDTQYF. In nucleotide form, the sequence is TGCAGTGAAGCACCTGCTAGCACAGATACGCAGTATTTT. This chain joins TRBV20-1 to TRBJ2-3, with the D gene too uncertain to name. From its cysteine to its phenylalanine, the CDR3 spans 13 amino acids. Only CDR3 DNA remains: 39 bases, in frame from the first base. The V end loses 7 bases and the J end loses 0 bases, and a stretch of 11 bases separates them. Per the germline V gene (reference sequence), DFQATT is the CDR1 and SNEGSKA is the CDR2.